The subject of this entry is one T cell receptor beta chain. This record belongs to a study of blood T cell repertoires in COVID-19. Whole-study context: The cDNA or gDNA used as material had been derived from T cells, B-cell-depleted T cells, or PBMCs.

The germline CDR1 and CDR2 sequences are LGHDT and YNNKEL (reference sequence). The CDR3 has 15 amino acids. V lost 3 bases and J lost 1, with 12 bases in between. As processed by the authors: Estimated nucleated cell counts came from reference gene primer amplification. The repertoire was sequenced with immunoSEQ multiplex PCR; TCRdb's copy has only in-frame clones and lacks some. The DNA was the basis for D and trimming; V, J and clone size are from that table. The sample consists of 200,000 to 250,000 clones, 84% of them appearing once. The TCR was taken from a woman aged 55 to 70 with acute or convalescent COVID-19. Sequencing used peripheral blood. The genes are TRBV3-1 (or the pseudogene TRBV3-2) and TRBJ1-1; D perhaps matches TRBD1 (6 bases). Written as DNA, the CDR3 is TGTGCCAGCAGCCACTCTACACAGGGGAACACTGAAGCTTTCTTT. Amino acid sequence: CASSHSTQGNTEAFF.